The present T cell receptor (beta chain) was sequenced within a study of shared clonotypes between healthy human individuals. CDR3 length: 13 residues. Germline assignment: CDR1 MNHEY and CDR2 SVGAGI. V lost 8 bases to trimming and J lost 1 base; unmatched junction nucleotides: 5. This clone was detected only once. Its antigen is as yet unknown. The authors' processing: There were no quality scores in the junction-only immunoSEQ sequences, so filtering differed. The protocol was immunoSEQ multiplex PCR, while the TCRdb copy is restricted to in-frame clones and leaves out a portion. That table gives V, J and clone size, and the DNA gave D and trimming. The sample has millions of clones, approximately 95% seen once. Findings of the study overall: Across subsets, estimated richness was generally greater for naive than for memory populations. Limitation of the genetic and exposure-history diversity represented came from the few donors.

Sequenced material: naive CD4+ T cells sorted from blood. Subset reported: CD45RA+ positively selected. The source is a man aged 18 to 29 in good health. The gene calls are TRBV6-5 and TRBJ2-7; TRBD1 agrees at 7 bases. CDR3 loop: CASLNRGSYEQYF. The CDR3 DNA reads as TGTGCCAGCCTTAACAGGGGATCCTACGAGCAGTACTTC.